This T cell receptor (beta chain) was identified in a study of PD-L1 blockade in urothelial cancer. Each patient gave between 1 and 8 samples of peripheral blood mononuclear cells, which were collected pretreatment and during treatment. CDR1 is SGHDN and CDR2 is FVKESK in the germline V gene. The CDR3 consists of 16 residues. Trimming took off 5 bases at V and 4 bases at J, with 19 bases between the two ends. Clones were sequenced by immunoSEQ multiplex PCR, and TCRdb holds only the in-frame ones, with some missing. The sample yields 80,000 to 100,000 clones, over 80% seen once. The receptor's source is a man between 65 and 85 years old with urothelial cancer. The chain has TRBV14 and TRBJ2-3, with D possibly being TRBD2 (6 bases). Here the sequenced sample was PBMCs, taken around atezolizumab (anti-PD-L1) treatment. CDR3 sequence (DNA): TGTGCCAGCAGCGAAACTCTAGCGTTTAGGGCAGATACGCAGTATTTT. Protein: CASSETLAFRADTQYF.